The 30 T cell receptor beta chains below come from one sample, sequenced in a study of blood T cell repertoires in COVID-19. Sequenced by immunoSEQ multiplex PCR; TCRdb stores in-frame clones only, minus some. The profile shows a few hundred thousand clones, around 87% of them singletons. Source material: PBMCs or T cells enriched from blood (not recorded which). The receptors were sampled from a man in his forties in a cohort exposed to, infected with or recovered from COVID-19 (not recorded which).

The gene calls are TRBV11-3 and TRBJ1-1; D gene unclear. The CDR3 length is 13 residues. Looked up from germline, CDR1 is SGHNT and CDR2 is YENEEA. Between the trimmed V and J ends, which lost 3 bases and 9 bases, there was a span of 14 bases. The CDR3 sequence: CASSFSRGTQAFF. In DNA form, the CDR3 reads TGTGCCAGCAGCTTCAGCCGAGGCACCCAAGCTTTCTTT.

This rearrangement joins TRBV5-1 to TRBJ2-4; 9 nucleotides line up with TRBD1. CDR1 is SGHRS, CDR2 YFSETQ, per germline. The junction had 9 bases not matched to a gene; V was cut back by 4 bases and J by 4 bases. CDR3 size: 16 residues. The CDR3 DNA is TGCGCCAGCAGCACGACAGGGGGAACGAAGAAAAACATTCAGTACTTC. It translates to CASSTTGGTKKNIQYF.

This chain connects TRBV25-1 to TRBJ1-4; maybe TRBD1 (6 bases). Looked up from germline, CDR1 is MGHDK and CDR2 is SYGVNS. This CDR3 is 15 amino acids long. V lost 3 bases to trimming and J lost 2 bases, with 10 bases between them. In nucleotides, the CDR3 is TGTGCCAGCAGTGACGACAGGACGACTAATGAAAAACTGTTTTTT. It yields the protein CASSDDRTTNEKLFF. The variable domain in full, completed from reference TRBV25-1 and TRBJ1-4, reads EADIYQTPRYLVIGTGKKITLECSQTMGHDKMYWYQQDPGMELHLIHYSYGVNSTEKGDLSSESTVSRIRTEHFPLTLESARPSHTSQYLCASSDDRTTNEKLFFGSGTQLSVL.

The V and J genes are TRBV30 and TRBJ2-6; no reliable D call. Trimming took off 6 bases at V and 2 bases at J, with 11 bases between the two ends. CDR1 and CDR2 (germline): GTSNPN, SVGIG (reference sequence). The CDR3 runs to 14 residues. Here the CDR3 DNA reads TGTGCCTGCAGGCTGGGTCCTGGGGCCAACGTCCTGACTTTC. This encodes CACRLGPGANVLTF.

The chain employs TRBV28 and TRBJ1-1; possibly TRBD1 for D (5 bases). V dropped 5 bases and J dropped 8 bases, with 12 bases sitting between them. CDR1 is MDHEN and CDR2 is SYDVKM in the germline V gene. The CDR3 length is 12 residues. The CDR3 reads CASSGQRIEAFF. The CDR3 coding sequence is TGTGCCAGCAGTGGACAAAGAATCGAAGCTTTCTTT.

The gene calls are TRBV6-5 and TRBJ2-7, with 10 positions matching TRBD1. CDR1 and CDR2 from the germline V gene are MNHEY and SVGAGI. With 9 bases clipped from V and 4 bases from J, the junction kept 12 bases outside the gene matches. The CDR3 runs 15 residues. The CDR3 region is CASKPGQGSGYEQYF. The CDR3 nucleotides read TGTGCCAGTAAGCCGGGACAGGGGTCGGGTTACGAGCAGTACTTC.

The chain couples TRBV19 to TRBJ2-4; TRBD2 agrees at 9 bases. The CDR3 length is 16 residues. Germline V gene lookup returns CDR1 LNHDA and CDR2 SQIVND (reference sequence). V lost 5 bases, J lost 5 bases, and 10 bases stayed unmatched. DNA for the CDR3: TGTGCCAGTAGTCCGCCCGAGGCGGGAGGGGAAAACATTCAGTACTTC. It translates to CASSPPEAGGENIQYF.

This chain connects TRBV5-1 to TRBJ2-3; 8 nucleotides agree with TRBD2. The CDR3 is 16 amino acids. The trim removed 5 bases at V and 6 bases at J, leaving 14 bases unmatched. Germline V gives CDR1 SGHRS, CDR2 YFSETQ. In DNA, the CDR3 is TGCGCCAGCAGGCCAAACCCCCATAGCGGGAAGGATACGCAGTATTTT. Residues: CASRPNPHSGKDTQYF.

The J gene is TRBJ1-3, the V gene TRBV5-1; no definite D call. V was shortened by 4 bases and J by 2 bases, with 13 bases between the two germline ends. Germline-derived CDR1 and CDR2 are SGHRS and YFSETQ. The CDR3 is 15 residues long. CDR3 protein: CASSPLPGPGNTIYF. CDR3 DNA: TGCGCCAGCAGCCCCCTGCCGGGTCCTGGAAACACCATATATTTT. The entire variable domain, with the rest obtained from reference TRBV5-1 and TRBJ1-3, is as follows: KAGVTQTPRYLIKTRGQQVTLSCSPISGHRSVSWYQQTPGQGLQFLFEYFSETQRNKGNFPGRFSGRQFSNSRSEMNVSTLELGDSALYLCASSPLPGPGNTIYFGEGSWLTVV.

V is TRBV5-4 and J is TRBJ1-2; maybe TRBD1 (6 bases). Trimming left V 6 bases short and J 0 bases short, with 15 bases between. Per the germline V gene, CDR1 is SGHNT and CDR2 is YYREEE (reference sequence). CDR3 size: 15 residues. The DNA of the CDR3 is TGTGCCAGCACCCTTAACGACAGGCCTAACTATGGCTACACCTTC. Protein product: CASTLNDRPNYGYTF.

The table lists this clone with a count of one. The chain joins TRBV5-1 to TRBJ2-1, with TRBD1 matching over 7 bases. Germline CDR1 reads SGHRS; CDR2 reads YFSETQ. With V trimmed by 4 bases and J by 7 bases, 11 bases remained unmatched. The CDR3 is 15 amino acids. DNA of the CDR3: TGCGCCAGCAGCCCAGGACAGGCAACGGTGAATGAGCAGTTCTTC. This codes for CASSPGQATVNEQFF.

The chain carries TRBV14 and TRBJ1-6, with D maybe TRBD1 (6 bases). The CDR3 has 14 residues. Germline CDR1 is SGHDN and CDR2 is FVKESK. Trimming removed 4 bases at V and 12 bases at J, with 16 bases between. CDR3 bases: TGTGCCAGCAGCCCGGACAGTCGTTGGTTACCCCTCCACTTT. Translating gives CASSPDSRWLPLHF.

The J gene is TRBJ1-1, the V gene TRBV30; 8 nucleotides align to TRBD1. The CDR3 has 10 amino acids. V lost 6 bases, J lost 7 bases, and 1 base stayed unmatched. Germline V gene lookup returns CDR1 GTSNPN and CDR2 SVGIG (reference sequence). The CDR3 is CACGQGEAFF. DNA of the CDR3: TGTGCCTGCGGACAGGGTGAAGCTTTCTTT.

This clone was detected many times. This chain links TRBV18 with TRBJ2-6; D gene ambiguous. V was shortened by 3 bases and J by 0 bases, with 6 bases between the two germline ends. The germline gives CDR1 KGHSH, CDR2 LQKENI. The CDR3 is 15 amino acids. DNA for the CDR3: TGTGCCAGCTCACCCGTGTTCTCTGGGGCCAACGTCCTGACTTTC. It translates to CASSPVFSGANVLTF.

V and J are TRBV7-3 and TRBJ2-1; TRBD2 agrees at 12 bases. V was pared by 0 bases and J by 9 bases, with 12 bases of the junction left unmatched. Germline assignment: CDR1 SGHTA and CDR2 FQGTGA. The CDR3 runs to 18 residues. The CDR3 DNA sequence: TGTGCCAGCAGCTTAACCGGGACTAGCGGGTCTTTGGCACGTGAGCAGTTCTTC. Translating gives CASSLTGTSGSLAREQFF.

This sequence joins TRBV6-5 and TRBJ2-7, with 8 bases identical to TRBD2. The CDR3 sequence is 16 residues long. With 2 bases clipped from V and 3 bases from J, the junction kept 9 bases outside the gene matches. Germline assignment: CDR1 MNHEY and CDR2 SVGAGI. The DNA of the CDR3 is TGTGCCAGCAGTTACGAGAATGGACTAGCTAGCTACGAGCAGTACTTC. This encodes CASSYENGLASYEQYF.

CDR3 loop: CASSQQGTTEAFF. The CDR3 DNA reads as TGTGCCAGCAGCCAACAGGGGACCACTGAAGCTTTCTTT. This rearrangement joins TRBV7-6 to TRBJ1-1, with TRBD1 matching 7 bases. The trim removed 5 bases at V and 4 bases at J, leaving 4 bases unmatched. Germline lookup yields CDR1 SGHVS and CDR2 FNYEAQ. This CDR3 contains 13 residues.

V is TRBV6-6 and J is TRBJ2-7; possible D gene TRBD1, 5 bases. CDR3 length: 14 residues. Germline CDR1 reads MNHNY; CDR2 reads SVGAGI (reference sequence). Trimming took 7 bases from V and 7 from J, leaving 20 bases between them. CDR3 nucleotides: TGTGCCAGCACAGCCCAGGGCCAATCTGGGGAGCAGTACTTC. It codes for CASTAQGQSGEQYF.

CDR3 DNA sequence: TGTGCCAGCAGCTCGATATTAACCGGGACTAGCGACCAAGAGACCCAGTACTTC. This codes for CASSSILTGTSDQETQYF. The V call is TRBV7-2, the J call TRBJ2-5; 10 bases align to TRBD2. This CDR3 contains 18 residues. Germline trimming cut 4 bases from V and 0 bases from J; bases unmatched to any gene: 11. Germline V gene data show CDR1 as SGHTA and CDR2 as FQGNSA.

The V and J genes are TRBV7-9 and TRBJ1-5; 9 positions match TRBD1. From germline, CDR1 is SEHNR and CDR2 FQNEAQ (reference sequence). CDR3 length: 15 residues. Trimming at V came to 5 bases and at J to 5 bases, leaving 7 bases not matched to a gene. CDR3 region: CASSRGQGGDQPQHF. The CDR3 DNA sequence: TGTGCCAGCAGCCGGGGACAGGGTGGCGATCAGCCCCAGCATTTT.

This chain links TRBV10-1 with TRBJ2-7; D gene ambiguous. The V end lost 4 bases, the J end lost 4 bases, and 11 bases lay between the germline ends. This CDR3 comprises 13 residues. Germline CDR1 and CDR2: WNHNN and SYGVQD (reference sequence). CDR3 DNA sequence: TGCGCCAGCAGTGGAGCAGGAAAATACGAGCAGTACTTC. Translating it yields CASSGAGKYEQYF.

The chain couples TRBV7-9 to TRBJ2-7; 8 positions match TRBD1. Germline values: CDR1 SEHNR, CDR2 FQNEAQ (reference sequence). The CDR3 length is 18 residues. V trimming: 1 base; J trimming: 3 bases; junction bases outside the gene matches: 14. CDR3 DNA sequence: TGTGCCAGCAGCTTAGTAGGGGTCGGGACAGGAATAAACTACGAGCAGTACTTC. Translating it yields CASSLVGVGTGINYEQYF.

The V and J genes are TRBV7-3 and TRBJ2-1; 10 nucleotides align to TRBD2. This CDR3 is built from 14 residues. From germline, CDR1 is SGHTA and CDR2 FQGTGA. The V gene end was trimmed by 2 bases and the J gene end by 10 bases; junction bases not matched to a gene: 5. The DNA of the CDR3 is TGTGCCAGCAGCTTACTAGCGGGAGTTGGCGAGCAGTTCTTC. The encoded protein is CASSLLAGVGEQFF.

J is TRBJ2-3 and V is TRBV15; TRBD2 is a possible D gene (7 bases). The V gene's germline CDR1 is LNHNV and CDR2 YYDKDF (reference sequence). Trimming left V 6 bases short and J 3 bases short, with 10 bases between. The CDR3 contains 13 residues. CDR3 protein: CATSGGATDTQYF. The CDR3 DNA is TGTGCCACCAGTGGGGGGGCGACAGATACGCAGTATTTT.

This chain uses TRBV7-2 with TRBJ2-1; a possible D gene is TRBD2 (7 bases). The CDR3 is 15 amino acids. The germline gives CDR1 SGHTA, CDR2 FQGNSA. The CDR3 bases are TGTTCATGTACGAGAGGGGGGGAGACGGTAAATGAGCAGTTCTTC. It specifies CSCTRGGETVNEQFF.

The gene calls are TRBV10-3 and TRBJ2-2; 8 bases align to TRBD2. Trimming cost V 6 bases and J 4 bases; bases outside gene matches: 4. Germline CDR1 is ENHRY and CDR2 is SYGVKD. This CDR3 has 14 amino acids. The CDR3, as DNA: TGTGCCATCAGAGCGGGAGAAAGCACCGGGGAGCTGTTTTTT. Translation: CAIRAGESTGELFF.

The count of this clone is one. The gene calls are TRBV19 and TRBJ1-4, with TRBD1 as a possible D gene (5 bases). Per the germline V gene, CDR1 is LNHDA and CDR2 is SQIVND (reference sequence). CDR3 length: 16 amino acids. V lost 5 bases and J lost 0, with 13 bases in between. Here the CDR3 DNA reads TGTGCCAGTAGTCCTACAGGTTCCGCAACTAATGAAAAACTGTTTTTT. This sequence encodes CASSPTGSATNEKLFF. Full variable domain (missing parts from reference TRBV19 and TRBJ1-4): DGGITQSPKYLFRKEGQNVTLSCEQNLNHDAMYWYRQDPGQGLRLIYYSQIVNDFQKGDIAEGYSVSREKKESFPLTVTSAQKNPTAFYLCASSPTGSATNEKLFFGSGTQLSVL.

The table lists this clone with a few counts. This chain connects TRBV20-1 to TRBJ1-2; D gene uncertain. Deletions cut 5 bases from V and 6 bases from J, with 10 bases between. Germline CDR1 is DFQATT and CDR2 is SNEGSKA (reference sequence). CDR3 length equals 11 residues. The DNA of the CDR3 is TGCAGTGCTGGAGGGTCAGATGGCTACACCTTC. Amino acid sequence: CSAGGSDGYTF.

The chain uses TRBV19 and TRBJ1-1; TRBD1 matches 9 bases. This CDR3 comprises 17 residues. With V trimmed by 2 bases and J by 1 base, 8 bases remained unmatched. The germline V gene has CDR1 LNHDA and CDR2 SQIVND (reference sequence). The CDR3 DNA reads TGTGCCAGTAGTATAATGGGACAGGGAAGGTCGAACACTGAAGCTTTCTTT. This translates into CASSIMGQGRSNTEAFF. The full variable domain, rest sourced from reference TRBV19 and TRBJ1-1, is DGGITQSPKYLFRKEGQNVTLSCEQNLNHDAMYWYRQDPGQGLRLIYYSQIVNDFQKGDIAEGYSVSREKKESFPLTVTSAQKNPTAFYLCASSIMGQGRSNTEAFFGQGTRLTVV.

V and J are TRBV6-1 and TRBJ2-3, with 7 positions matching TRBD2. From germline, CDR1 is MNHNS and CDR2 SASEGT. The CDR3 runs 14 residues. Germline trimming cut 2 bases from V and 3 bases from J; bases unmatched to any gene: 2. The DNA for the CDR3 is TGTGCCAGCAGTGAAAGGGGAGGGACAGATACGCAGTATTTT. Protein: CASSERGGTDTQYF.